What follows describes a single T cell receptor beta chain. Per the study methods: Amplifying reference gene primers gave estimates of nucleated cell counts. Produced via immunoSEQ multiplex PCR; TCRdb's table is partial and in-frame only. Clonal size and the V and J genes are those of that table, whereas D and trimming came from the DNA. This sample carries 250,000 to 350,000 clones, about 90% of them seen once, and the ten largest clones take 5.3%. CDR3 length equals 13 residues. Germline CDR1 reads SGHRS; CDR2 reads YFSETQ. V dropped 1 base and J dropped 3 bases, with 8 bases sitting between them. Each recovered donor of Cohort 3 presented with two negative PCRs, clearance, or symptom resolution. The data were obtained in a study of blood T cell repertoires in COVID-19. Turning to the study itself: Both acute and convalescent COVID-19 samples were obtained from the United States, Italy and Spain.

This TCR derives from a woman aged 25 to 39 who had recovered from COVID-19. Sequenced sample: PBMCs or T cells enriched from blood (not recorded which). This sequence joins TRBV5-1 and TRBJ2-7; D gene uncertain. Here the CDR3 reads CASSLMADYEQYF. Written as DNA, the CDR3 is TGCGCCAGCAGCTTGATGGCAGACTACGAGCAGTACTTC.